This T cell receptor beta chain came from a study of blood T cells in healthy people across ages. CDR1 is SGDLS, CDR2 YYNGEE, per germline. The CDR3 has 16 residues. A remark on this clonotype: Relative to the germline gene, one junction end is altered; a read error may explain this.

Alongside a J-beta primer mix, a sample-barcoded 5' primer served in a second PCR lasting roughly 6 to 12 cycles. One entry per CDR3 protein results from TCRdb running MiXCR on the 5' RACE reads. The sample includes around 990,000 distinct CDR3 sequences, approximately 38% of them seen just once. The gene calls are TRBV9 and TRBJ2-2; 9 bases line up with TRBD2. The sequenced sample consisted of blood. The clonotype originates from a man younger than 35 in good health. The CDR3 DNA is TGTGCCTGCAGCGTAGCGGGGGACCCGAACACCGGGGAGCTGTTTTTT. Its protein is CACSVAGDPNTGELFF.